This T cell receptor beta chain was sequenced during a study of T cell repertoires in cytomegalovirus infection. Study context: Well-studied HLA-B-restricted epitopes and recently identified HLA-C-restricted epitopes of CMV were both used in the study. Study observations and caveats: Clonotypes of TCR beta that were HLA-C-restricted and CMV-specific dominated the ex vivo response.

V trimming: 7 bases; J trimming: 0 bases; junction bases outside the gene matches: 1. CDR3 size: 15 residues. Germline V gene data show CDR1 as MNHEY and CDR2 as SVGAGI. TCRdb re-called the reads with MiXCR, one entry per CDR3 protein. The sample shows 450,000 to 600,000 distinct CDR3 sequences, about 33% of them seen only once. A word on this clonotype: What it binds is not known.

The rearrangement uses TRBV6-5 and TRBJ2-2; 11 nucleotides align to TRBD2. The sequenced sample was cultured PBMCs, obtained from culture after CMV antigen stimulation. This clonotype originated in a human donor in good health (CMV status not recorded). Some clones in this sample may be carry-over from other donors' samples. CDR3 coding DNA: TGTGCCAGCAAGACTAGCGGGACGAACACCGGGGAGCTGTTTTTT. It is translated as CASKTSGTNTGELFF.